What follows describes a single T cell receptor beta chain. The antigen is undetermined. The assay looked at approximately 10^5 TCR templates in each sample. Generated by immunoSEQ multiplex PCR, the TCRdb table keeps only in-frame clones and is missing some. The sample lists roughly 50,000 clones, over 90% occurring once. V was cut by 8 bases and J by 0 bases, with 13 bases left in between. This CDR3 is 14 amino acids long. Looked up from germline, CDR1 is MNHEY and CDR2 is SMNVEV (reference sequence). The data stem from a study of siplizumab effects on memory and regulatory T cells. Points from the study as a whole: Versus more than 25% in controls, the mappable alloreactive CD4+ clones averaged about 63% Treg-derived with siplizumab. Alloreactive sequences from unstimulated CD4+ memory cells fell significantly with siplizumab. Sequences below about 10^-5 frequency were poorly captured, limiting mapping of alloreactive clones.

This sequence was found in a human donor in good health. The sequencing input was CD8+ T cells sorted from blood. The chain has TRBV27 and TRBJ1-1; tentative D call: TRBD1 (6 bases). CDR3 nucleotide sequence: TGTGCCAGCTACACAGGGATAATGAACACTGAAGCTTTCTTT. It translates to CASYTGIMNTEAFF.